These T cell receptor beta chains were read from a single sample in a study of blood T cell repertoires in COVID-19. Generated by immunoSEQ multiplex PCR, the TCRdb table keeps only in-frame clones and is missing some. The sample has about 220,000 clones, 80% to 85% seen once. Material for sequencing was PBMCs or T cells enriched from blood (not recorded which). All receptors come from a woman between 35 and 50 years old who had recovered from COVID-19. CDR3s include the opening cysteine and the closing phenylalanine or tryptophan. Each record gives: D gene, J gene, V gene, clone size, CDR3 protein, CDR3 DNA. A D gene is named only where the DNA matches it firmly. Where a row states a size, it is once, few, many or the class of an expanded clone; other rows omit it.

D gene: -; J gene: TRBJ2-2; V gene: TRBV30; clone size: -; CDR3 protein: CAWNHRVTGELFF; CDR3 DNA: TGTGCCTGGAACCACAGGGTCACCGGGGAGCTGTTTTTT
D gene: TRBD2; J gene: TRBJ2-3; V gene: TRBV7-2; clone size: -; CDR3 protein: CASSPLAGRARAGDTQYF; CDR3 DNA: TGTGCCAGCAGCCCCCTCGCCGGGAGGGCCCGGGCTGGAGATACGCAGTATTTT
D gene: TRBD2; J gene: TRBJ2-5; V gene: TRBV6-1; clone size: few; CDR3 protein: CASSDRGLAGTETQYF; CDR3 DNA: TGTGCCAGCAGTGATCGAGGGCTAGCGGGAACGGAGACCCAGTACTTC
D gene: -; J gene: TRBJ1-1; V gene: TRBV5-1; clone size: -; CDR3 protein: CASSFQHLNTEAFF; CDR3 DNA: TGCGCCAGCAGCTTTCAACACCTGAACACTGAAGCTTTCTTT
D gene: TRBD2; J gene: TRBJ2-1; V gene: TRBV10-3; clone size: -; CDR3 protein: CAMGLAGDGEQFF; CDR3 DNA: TGTGCCATGGGACTAGCGGGAGACGGTGAGCAGTTCTTC
D gene: -; J gene: TRBJ2-5; V gene: TRBV18; clone size: -; CDR3 protein: CASSWDFDETQYF; CDR3 DNA: TGTGCCAGCTCATGGGACTTCGACGAGACCCAGTACTTC
D gene: TRBD1; J gene: TRBJ2-7; V gene: TRBV10-1; clone size: -; CDR3 protein: CASSEGTGYEQYF; CDR3 DNA: TGCGCCAGCAGTGAAGGGACAGGCTACGAGCAGTACTTC
D gene: -; J gene: TRBJ2-7; V gene: TRBV28; clone size: -; CDR3 protein: CASSLKGDEQYF; CDR3 DNA: TGTGCCAGCAGTTTAAAGGGGGACGAGCAGTACTTC
D gene: -; J gene: TRBJ1-5; V gene: TRBV7-8; clone size: -; CDR3 protein: CASSGVRVGNQPQHF; CDR3 DNA: TGTGCCAGCAGCGGCGTCAGGGTTGGCAATCAGCCCCAGCATTTT
D gene: TRBD1; J gene: TRBJ2-5; V gene: TRBV2; clone size: -; CDR3 protein: CASRMTGEETQYF; CDR3 DNA: TGTGCCAGCAGAATGACAGGGGAAGAGACCCAGTACTTC
D gene: -; J gene: TRBJ1-4; V gene: TRBV10-3; clone size: -; CDR3 protein: CAISTGPREKLFF; CDR3 DNA: TGTGCCATCAGTACAGGACCAAGGGAAAAACTGTTTTTT
D gene: -; J gene: TRBJ1-2; V gene: TRBV3-1/TRBV3-2; clone size: -; CDR3 protein: CASSQVWTAMDGYTF; CDR3 DNA: TGTGCCAGCAGCCAAGTTTGGACAGCCATGGACGGCTACACCTTC
D gene: TRBD1; J gene: TRBJ1-4; V gene: TRBV18; clone size: -; CDR3 protein: CASSELQGESEKLFF; CDR3 DNA: TGTGCCAGCTCGGAGCTACAGGGGGAAAGTGAAAAACTGTTTTTT
D gene: -; J gene: TRBJ1-2; V gene: TRBV19; clone size: few; CDR3 protein: CASSAEAGATYGYTF; CDR3 DNA: TGTGCCAGTTCTGCAGAAGCAGGGGCTACGTATGGCTACACCTTC
D gene: -; J gene: TRBJ1-4; V gene: TRBV2; clone size: -; CDR3 protein: CASSVDFSSTNEKLFF; CDR3 DNA: TGTGCCAGCAGTGTTGATTTTAGTTCAACTAATGAAAAACTGTTTTTT
D gene: -; J gene: TRBJ2-3; V gene: TRBV29-1; clone size: once; CDR3 protein: CSVEDRQTYTDTQYF; CDR3 DNA: TGCAGCGTTGAAGATCGACAGACTTACACAGATACGCAGTATTTT